The 19 T cell receptor beta chains below all came from one sample that was sequenced in a study of Ad26.COV2.S vaccination and SARS-CoV-2 variants. The method was immunoSEQ multiplex PCR; TCRdb's version includes in-frame clones alone and lacks a portion of them. This sample has about 500,000 clones; approximately 90% occur once, and the top ten carry more than 1.5%. Treatment: some 20 received Ad26.COV2.S at low or high dose, single or two shots; 5 received placebo; per-sample allocation not given. After the first vaccine or placebo injection, samples were drawn on day 63. The source was peripheral blood, collected in a trial of Ad26.COV2.S vaccine versus placebo. The receptor set was obtained from a person aged 18-60 years who received the Ad26.COV2.S COVID-19 vaccine or a placebo.

The J gene is TRBJ1-1, the V gene TRBV3-1 (or the pseudogene TRBV3-2); D is unresolved. The germline V gene encodes CDR1 LGHDT and CDR2 YNNKEL (reference sequence). Deletions cut 0 bases from V and 4 bases from J, with 12 bases between. The CDR3 is 15 amino acids. The CDR3 DNA follows: TGTGCCAGCAGCCAAGATCAGACCTTGAGCACTGAAGCTTTCTTT. It translates to CASSQDQTLSTEAFF.

On this clone: In the same sample, other DNA sequences code for this CDR3. V is TRBV7-9 and J is TRBJ2-7; 7 bases agree with TRBD2. CDR3 length: 13 amino acids. Germline V gene data show CDR1 as SEHNR and CDR2 as FQNEAQ (reference sequence). V trimming: 3 bases; J trimming: 4 bases; junction bases outside the gene matches: 3. The CDR3 DNA reads TGTGCCAGCAGCTTTAGCGGGCCTTACGAGCAGTACTTC. Its protein is CASSFSGPYEQYF. Full variable domain (outside the CDR3, taken from reference TRBV7-9 and TRBJ2-7): DTGVSQNPRHKITKRGQNVTFRCDPISEHNRLYWYRQTLGQGPEFLTYFQNEAQLEKSRLLSDRFSAERPKGSFSTLEIQRTEQGDSAMYLCASSFSGPYEQYFGPGTRLTVT.

The chain combines TRBV9 with TRBJ2-3; either TRBD1 or TRBD2 may supply D (5 bases each). This CDR3 spans 16 amino acids. V dropped 4 bases and J dropped 1 base, with 16 bases sitting between them. Germline CDR1 SGDLS, CDR2 YYNGEE. The CDR3 DNA follows: TGTGCCAGCAGCCCGAATGTTGGGGGAGGCACAGATACGCAGTATTTT. It is translated as CASSPNVGGGTDTQYF.

About this clone itself: The junction departs from the called germline gene at one end, perhaps through a read error. The chain's CDR3 is CASSLGSGGALDTQYF. The CDR3 region has the DNA TGTGCCAGTAGCTTAGGGAGCGGGGGGGCTTTGGATACGCAGTATTTT. The gene calls are TRBV7-2 and TRBJ2-3; 10 nucleotides match TRBD2. Looked up from germline, CDR1 is SGHTA and CDR2 is FQGNSA. The CDR3 consists of 16 residues.

This sequence joins TRBV3-1 (or the pseudogene TRBV3-2) and TRBJ2-4; TRBD1 agrees at 7 bases. The CDR3 is 15 amino acids. CDR1 and CDR2 from the germline V gene are LGHDT and YNNKEL (reference sequence). V was pared by 5 bases and J by 4 bases, with 8 bases of the junction left unmatched. The CDR3 here is CASSRTGSGKNIQYF. The CDR3 nucleotides are TGTGCCAGCAGCAGGACAGGATCCGGTAAAAACATTCAGTACTTC.

The V call is TRBV2, the J call TRBJ2-7; 7 nucleotides match TRBD1. With 5 bases clipped from V and 2 bases from J, the junction kept 9 bases outside the gene matches. The CDR3 runs 15 residues. From germline, CDR1 is SNHLY and CDR2 FYNNEI. The CDR3 DNA sequence: TGTGCCAGCAGTAAAGGACAGGCTTATCCCTACGAGCAGTACTTC. It yields the protein CASSKGQAYPYEQYF. The whole variable domain, remainder taken from reference TRBV2 and TRBJ2-7, is EPEVTQTPSHQVTQMGQEVILRCVPISNHLYFYWYRQILGQKVEFLVSFYNNEISEKSEIFDDQFSVERPDGSNFTLKIRSTKLEDSAMYFCASSKGQAYPYEQYFGPGTRLTVT.

The CDR3 loop is CASSYGRLYGYTF. CDR3 in DNA: TGTGCCAGCAGTTATGGGAGACTATATGGCTACACCTTC. This chain joins TRBV6-2 or TRBV6-3 and TRBJ1-2, with unresolved D. With 3 bases removed from V and 5 bases from J, the gap between germline ends came to 10 bases. Germline CDR1 is MNHEY and CDR2 is SVGEGT. This CDR3 contains 13 residues.

The chain uses TRBV18 and TRBJ1-3; TRBD1 matches at 7 bases. Germline V gene lookup returns CDR1 KGHSH and CDR2 LQKENI. The CDR3 contains 21 residues. V gave up 4 bases and J gave up 0 bases; unmatched junction bases: 21. The CDR3 nucleotides read TGTGCCAGCTCACTACACAACCCCGGGACCCTGAGGGGGCACTCTGGAAACACCATATATTTT. It encodes CASSLHNPGTLRGHSGNTIYF.

This chain uses TRBV25-1 with TRBJ1-4; 9 bases match TRBD1. V shed 2 bases and J 8 bases; nucleotides not matched to a gene: 6. There are 15 residues in the CDR3. Germline V lookup: CDR1 MGHDK, CDR2 SYGVNS. CDR3 protein: CASSEGGQGREKLFF. The CDR3 coding sequence is TGTGCCAGCAGTGAAGGGGGACAGGGTCGGGAAAAACTGTTTTTT.

The chain is built from TRBV7-8 and TRBJ2-3, with TRBD2 identical over 9 bases. The CDR3 consists of 16 residues. Germline trimming cut 1 base from V and 2 bases from J; bases unmatched to any gene: 4. CDR1 is SGHVS, CDR2 FQNEAQ, per germline. CDR3: CASSLGLAGNTDTQYF. The DNA of the CDR3 is TGTGCCAGCAGCTTAGGCCTAGCGGGAAACACAGATACGCAGTATTTT. Looking up the rest from reference TRBV7-8 and TRBJ2-3 gives the full variable domain: GAGVSQSPRYKVAKRGQDVALRCDPISGHVSLFWYQQALGQGPEFLTYFQNEAQLDKSGLPSDRFFAERPEGSVSTLKIQRTQQEDSAVYLCASSLGLAGNTDTQYFGPGTRLTVL.

This clone has a handful of counts. The genes are TRBV19 and TRBJ2-2, with unresolved D. The CDR3 spans 14 residues. Trimming removed 3 bases at V and 3 bases at J, with 8 bases between. The germline V gene has CDR1 LNHDA and CDR2 SQIVND (reference sequence). The CDR3 region has the DNA TGTGCCAGTAGTATTGGCAGATACACCGGGGAGCTGTTTTTT. Translated, it gives CASSIGRYTGELFF. Using reference TRBV19 and TRBJ2-2 for the parts outside the CDR3, the full variable domain is DGGITQSPKYLFRKEGQNVTLSCEQNLNHDAMYWYRQDPGQGLRLIYYSQIVNDFQKGDIAEGYSVSREKKESFPLTVTSAQKNPTAFYLCASSIGRYTGELFFGEGSRLTVL.

This clone was seen a few times. The identical CDR3 is also encoded by other nucleotide sequences in the sample. The chain combines TRBV19 with TRBJ2-1, with D uncertain. This CDR3 is 15 amino acids long. Germline loops: CDR1 LNHDA, CDR2 SQIVND (reference sequence). V lost 1 base, J lost 0 bases, and 7 bases lay in between. The CDR3 reads CASSIGLSSYNEQFF. CDR3 coding DNA: TGTGCCAGTAGTATAGGTCTGAGCTCCTACAATGAGCAGTTCTTC. The whole variable domain, remainder taken from reference TRBV19 and TRBJ2-1, is DGGITQSPKYLFRKEGQNVTLSCEQNLNHDAMYWYRQDPGQGLRLIYYSQIVNDFQKGDIAEGYSVSREKKESFPLTVTSAQKNPTAFYLCASSIGLSSYNEQFFGPGTRLTVL.

The CDR3 region is CASSTGPGDTDTQYF. The CDR3 DNA reads TGTGCCAGCAGCACCGGCCCCGGTGACACAGATACGCAGTATTTT. The V and J genes are TRBV9 and TRBJ2-3; D unresolved. The CDR3 runs to 15 residues. Looked up from germline, CDR1 is SGDLS and CDR2 is YYNGEE. Trimming cost V 4 bases and J 2 bases, with 14 bases left between them.

CDR3 sequence reads: CASIGGRGYTEAFF. The CDR3 nucleotides read TGTGCCAGCATCGGGGGCAGGGGATACACTGAAGCTTTCTTT. The V and J genes are TRBV6-5 and TRBJ1-1, with D possibly being TRBD1 (6 bases). V lost 7 bases and J lost 3, with 15 bases in between. The CDR3 is 14 amino acids. Germline V gene lookup returns CDR1 MNHEY and CDR2 SVGAGI.

This rearrangement joins TRBV6-5 to TRBJ1-5, with no clear D. Trimming left V 3 bases short and J 6 bases short, with 12 bases between. The CDR3 is 14 residues long. CDR1 and CDR2 (germline): MNHEY, SVGAGI. The CDR3 DNA follows: TGTGCCAGCAGTTATTCTCCCCTGGGTCAGCCCCAGCATTTT. Translation gives CASSYSPLGQPQHF.

J is TRBJ1-1 and V is TRBV5-4, with 8 nucleotides matching TRBD1. The CDR3 consists of 16 residues. With 0 bases clipped from V and 1 base from J, the junction kept 5 bases outside the gene matches. Germline CDR1 is SGHNT and CDR2 is YYREEE (reference sequence). CDR3 nucleotides: TGTGCCAGCAGCTTGGCGACAGGGGCCAGGAACACTGAAGCTTTCTTT. Protein sequence: CASSLATGARNTEAFF. The full variable domain, in which reference TRBV5-4 and TRBJ1-1 provide the parts outside the CDR3, is ETGVTQSPTHLIKTRGQQVTLRCSSQSGHNTVSWYQQALGQGPQFIFQYYREEENGRGNFPPRFSGLQFPNYSSELNVNALELDDSALYLCASSLATGARNTEAFFGQGTRLTVV.

This clone was observed a single time. The gene calls are TRBV5-5 and TRBJ2-7; a possible D gene is TRBD1 (6 bases). The CDR3 spans 14 residues. Germline loops: CDR1 SGHKS, CDR2 YYEKEE (reference sequence). Deletions cut 0 bases from V and 7 bases from J, with 14 bases between. DNA for the CDR3: TGTGCCAGCAGCTTGGCCCACACCAGGGGAGAGCAGTACTTC. Its protein is CASSLAHTRGEQYF. Based on the CDR3 plus reference TRBV5-5 and TRBJ2-7, the full variable domain is DAGVTQSPTHLIKTRGQQVTLRCSPISGHKSVSWYQQVLGQGPQFIFQYYEKEERGRGNFPDRFSARQFPNYSSELNVNALLLGDSALYLCASSLAHTRGEQYFGPGTRLTVT.

The V gene is TRBV6-5, the J gene TRBJ1-1, with D possibly TRBD1 on 6 matching bases. The V end lost 6 bases, the J end lost 2 bases, and 13 bases lay between the germline ends. CDR1 is MNHEY, CDR2 SVGAGI, per germline. The CDR3 covers 14 residues. CDR3 sequence: CASRDRGTNTEAFF. As DNA, the CDR3 is TGTGCCAGCAGGGATAGGGGGACCAACACTGAAGCTTTCTTT.

V usage is TRBV27 and J usage is TRBJ2-7; D is tentatively TRBD1 or TRBD2 (5 bases each). Trimming cost V 11 bases and J 2 bases, with 19 bases left between them. CDR1 MNHEY and CDR2 SMNVEV come from the germline V gene (reference sequence). This CDR3 has 14 residues. The chain's CDR3 is CAAGAGSVPYEQYF. In nucleotides, the CDR3 is TGTGCCGCTGGGGCGGGTAGCGTACCCTACGAGCAGTACTTC.